This T cell receptor beta chain was captured by sequencing in a study of blood T cell repertoires in COVID-19. In the study overall: T cells, B-cell-depleted T cells, or PBMCs supplied cDNA or gDNA.

CDR3 length equals 15 residues. Trimming stripped 5 bases from V and 4 bases from J, with 17 bases between. CDR1 and CDR2 (germline): SGHVS, FQNEAQ. Per the original methods: Reference gene primers were amplified, and this amplification served to estimate nucleated cell counts. The data were produced by immunoSEQ multiplex PCR, yet TCRdb's version contains in-frame clones alone and is incomplete. That table gives V, J and clone size, and the DNA gave D and trimming. The sample yields roughly 300,000 clones, approximately 87% seen once. The sequence was collected from a woman between 45 and 60 years old who had recovered from COVID-19. The material sequenced was peripheral blood. J is TRBJ2-5 and V is TRBV7-8; D gene uncertain. CDR3 DNA sequence: TGTGCCAGCAGCATACTACCCGAACCTCGAGAGACCCAGTACTTC. Amino acid sequence: CASSILPEPRETQYF.